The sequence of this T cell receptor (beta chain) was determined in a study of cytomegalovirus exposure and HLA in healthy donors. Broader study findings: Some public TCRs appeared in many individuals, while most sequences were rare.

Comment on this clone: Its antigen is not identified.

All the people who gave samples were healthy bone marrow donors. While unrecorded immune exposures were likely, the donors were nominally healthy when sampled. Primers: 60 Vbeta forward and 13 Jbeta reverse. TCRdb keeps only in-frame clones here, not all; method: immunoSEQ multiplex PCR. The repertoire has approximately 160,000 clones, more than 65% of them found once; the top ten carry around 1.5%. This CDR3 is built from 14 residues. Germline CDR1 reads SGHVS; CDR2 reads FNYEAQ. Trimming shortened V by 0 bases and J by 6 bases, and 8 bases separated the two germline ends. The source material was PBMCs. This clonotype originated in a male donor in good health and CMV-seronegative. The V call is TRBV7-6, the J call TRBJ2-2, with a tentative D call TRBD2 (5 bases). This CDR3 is CASSLAKGAGELFF. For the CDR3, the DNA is TGTGCCAGCAGCTTAGCGAAGGGAGCCGGGGAGCTGTTTTTT.